These T cell receptor beta chains were read from a single sample in a study of blood T cell repertoires in COVID-19. Generated by immunoSEQ multiplex PCR, the TCRdb table keeps only in-frame clones and is missing some. The data contain about 120,000 clones, around 74% of them seen just once; the ten biggest clones take up more than 5.5%. Source material: peripheral blood. The receptors derive from a man aged 55 to 69 with acute or convalescent COVID-19. CDR3s include the opening cysteine and the closing phenylalanine or tryptophan. The D gene is left open where the match is weak. Not all rows give a size; the values are once, few, many and, for expanded clones, a class.

clone_size,j_call,d_call,v_call,cdr3_nt,cdr3_aa
NA,TRBJ2-5,TRBD2,TRBV24-1,TGTGCCACCAGTGATTTCGGCGGGAGAGGGGAGACCCAGTACTTC,CATSDFGGRGETQYF
NA,TRBJ2-5,TRBD1,TRBV7-8,TGTGCCAGCAGCTCAAGACAGGGCCTCCAAGAGACCCAGTACTTC,CASSSRQGLQETQYF
NA,TRBJ1-6,NA,TRBV3-1/TRBV3-2,TGTGCCAGCAGCCCTGCAGGTTCACCCCTCCACTTT,CASSPAGSPLHF
NA,TRBJ2-5,NA,TRBV12-3/TRBV12-4,TGTGCCAGCAGCCTTCTCGGGACCCAGTACTTC,CASSLLGTQYF
NA,TRBJ2-7,NA,TRBV24-1,TGTGCCACCAGTGAAGCGATTTCCTACGAGCAGTACTTC,CATSEAISYEQYF
many,TRBJ2-5,TRBD2,TRBV18,TGTGCCAGCTCATCAGCGGGAGCCCACCAAGAGACCCAGTACTTC,CASSSAGAHQETQYF
many,TRBJ1-6,NA,TRBV20-1,TGCAGTGCTAGTCAGGGTAGGGGTAGGAATTCACCCCTCCACTTT,CSASQGRGRNSPLHF
NA,TRBJ2-3,TRBD2,TRBV10-3,TGTGCCATCAGTGAGTCGGGCGGGGGTAGCACAGATACGCAGTATTTT,CAISESGGGSTDTQYF
NA,TRBJ1-1,NA,TRBV5-1,TGCGCCAGCAGCCGAAACCTACCCCAGGGGCCCACTGAAGCTTTCTTT,CASSRNLPQGPTEAFF
NA,TRBJ2-3,NA,TRBV9,TGTGCCAGCAGCTCCACAGGGACAGATACGCAGTATTTT,CASSSTGTDTQYF